A selection of T cell receptor beta chains follows, all from one sample in a study of technical replicates of blood from a handful of donors. Assay used: immunoSEQ multiplex PCR; TCRdb lists only in-frame clones, some missing. The table has tens of thousands of clones, about 96% seen once. The sequencing input was T cells isolated from PBMCs. The origin of the receptors is a human donor in good health. CDR3s include the opening cysteine and the closing phenylalanine or tryptophan. The D gene is left open where the match is weak. A clone size is listed for some rows: how often the clone was seen (once, few, many), or a class if it is expanded.

NA	TRBV7-2	TRBJ2-3	NA	CASSPGLITDTQYF	TGTGCCAGCAGCCCGGGACTTATCACAGATACGCAGTATTTT
NA	TRBV29-1	TRBJ2-2	NA	CSVEGRNTGELFF	TGCAGCGTTGAAGGCAGAAACACCGGGGAGCTGTTTTTT
once	TRBV5-1	TRBJ1-4	TRBD1	CASSSSSGQGEKLFF	TGCGCCAGCAGCTCCTCCTCTGGACAGGGAGAAAAACTGTTTTTT
NA	TRBV10-3	TRBJ1-2	TRBD1	CAISEDPGTVYGYTF	TGTGCCATCAGTGAGGATCCCGGGACAGTCTATGGCTACACCTTC
NA	TRBV6-1	TRBJ2-5	NA	CASSETPGSGETQYF	TGTGCCAGCAGTGAAACTCCGGGTTCCGGGGAGACCCAGTACTTC
NA	TRBV7-3	TRBJ2-1	NA	CASSPGGEQFF	TGTGCCAGCAGCCCCGGAGGTGAGCAGTTCTTC
NA	TRBV10-1	TRBJ1-1	TRBD1	CASSDPQGAENTEAFF	TGCGCCAGCAGTGACCCACAGGGGGCCGAAAACACTGAAGCTTTCTTT
NA	TRBV7-6	TRBJ2-6	NA	CASSPDTSGANVLTF	TGTGCCAGCAGCCCCGACACCTCTGGGGCCAACGTCCTGACTTTC
NA	TRBV28	TRBJ2-7	NA	CASHPGHKSSYEQYF	TGTGCCAGCCACCCGGGACACAAGAGCTCCTACGAGCAGTACTTC
NA	TRBV28	TRBJ1-2	NA	CASSSSGGVYGYTF	TGTGCCAGCAGTTCCTCCGGGGGGGTATATGGCTACACCTTC
NA	TRBV11-2	TRBJ2-7	TRBD2	CASSFTGGPYEQYF	TGTGCCAGCAGCTTTACGGGAGGGCCTTACGAGCAGTACTTC
NA	TRBV7-9	TRBJ2-7	NA	CASSHPQQAAYEQYF	TGTGCCAGCAGCCATCCCCAACAGGCCGCCTACGAGCAGTACTTC
NA	TRBV28	TRBJ2-7	NA	CASSTRVLTYEQYF	TGTGCCAGCAGTACCCGGGTCCTCACCTACGAGCAGTACTTC
NA	TRBV6-1	TRBJ1-2	TRBD1	CASSEWIMPLQGSHGYTF	TGTGCCAGCAGTGAATGGATTATGCCCCTACAGGGGTCTCATGGCTACACCTTC
NA	TRBV7-2	TRBJ1-3	NA	CASSLGQGPGNTIYF	TGTGCCAGCAGCTTGGGGCAGGGGCCAGGAAACACCATATATTTT
NA	TRBV27	TRBJ2-7	TRBD2	CASSFGAASGPNLYYEQYF	TGTGCCAGCAGTTTCGGGGCGGCTAGCGGCCCCAACTTATACTACGAGCAGTACTTC
NA	TRBV11-2	TRBJ2-5	TRBD2	CAILAGETQYF	TGTGCCATTTTAGCGGGAGAGACCCAGTACTTC
NA	TRBV9	TRBJ2-1	NA	CASSAPRWRENNEQFF	TGTGCCAGCAGCGCCCCCAGGTGGCGTGAAAACAATGAGCAGTTCTTC
NA	TRBV11-2	TRBJ2-7	TRBD1	CASSPPGGVYEQYF	TGTGCCAGCAGCCCCCCAGGGGGCGTCTACGAGCAGTACTTC
NA	TRBV18	TRBJ2-2	NA	CASSPVVTGELFF	TGTGCCAGCTCACCAGTTGTAACCGGGGAGCTGTTTTTT
NA	TRBV7-2	TRBJ2-7	NA	CASSSPTVYEQYF	TGTGCCAGCAGCTCACCGACAGTCTACGAGCAGTACTTC
NA	TRBV2	TRBJ1-1	TRBD1	CASSERQGGYTEAFF	TGTGCCAGCAGCGAGCGACAGGGGGGGTACACTGAAGCTTTCTTT
medium-sized	TRBV4-3	TRBJ2-6	NA	CASSQDGSSGANVLTF	TGCGCCAGCAGCCAAGATGGGAGCTCTGGGGCCAACGTCCTGACTTTC
NA	TRBV27	TRBJ1-2	NA	CASSLSGWTNGYTF	TGTGCCAGCAGTCTAAGTGGGTGGACAAACGGCTACACCTTC
NA	TRBV27	TRBJ2-7	TRBD1	CASSFYPMTGQAYEQYF	TGTGCCAGCAGTTTCTACCCTATGACAGGGCAAGCCTACGAGCAGTACTTC
few	TRBV19	TRBJ1-1	TRBD1	CASSVTGFTEAFF	TGTGCCAGTAGTGTGACAGGGTTCACTGAAGCTTTCTTT
once	TRBV27	TRBJ1-2	NA	CASSLSLIADYTF	TGTGCCAGCAGTTTATCTTTAATAGCTGACTACACCTTC
NA	TRBV28	TRBJ1-2	NA	CASSWGGTKGYTF	TGTGCCAGCAGTTGGGGCGGAACAAAGGGCTACACCTTC
NA	TRBV10-3	TRBJ2-7	NA	CAISESTSSYEQYF	TGTGCCATCAGTGAGTCGACTAGCTCCTACGAGCAGTACTTC
NA	TRBV7-2	TRBJ1-2	NA	CASSLATAFYGYTF	TGTGCCAGCAGCTTAGCAACAGCCTTCTATGGCTACACCTTC
NA	TRBV28	TRBJ2-3	NA	CASSLSLGGGADTQYF	TGTGCCAGCAGTTTAAGCCTAGGGGGGGGTGCAGATACGCAGTATTTT
once	TRBV7-9	TRBJ1-5	NA	CASSLGLDNQPQHF	TGTGCCAGCAGCTTAGGTCTAGACAATCAGCCCCAGCATTTT
NA	TRBV14	TRBJ2-2	NA	CASSPNRVTTGELFF	TGTGCCAGCAGCCCAAACAGGGTTACCACCGGGGAGCTGTTTTTT
NA	TRBV30	TRBJ2-7	TRBD2	CAWSASSGTYEQYF	TGTGCCTGGAGTGCGTCTAGCGGGACCTACGAGCAGTACTTC
NA	TRBV30	TRBJ1-5	NA	CAWSTPWASNQPQHF	TGTGCCTGGAGTACCCCGTGGGCCTCCAATCAGCCCCAGCATTTT
once	TRBV14	TRBJ2-1	TRBD2	CASSISGLYNEQFF	TGTGCCAGCAGCATTAGCGGGCTTTACAATGAGCAGTTCTTC